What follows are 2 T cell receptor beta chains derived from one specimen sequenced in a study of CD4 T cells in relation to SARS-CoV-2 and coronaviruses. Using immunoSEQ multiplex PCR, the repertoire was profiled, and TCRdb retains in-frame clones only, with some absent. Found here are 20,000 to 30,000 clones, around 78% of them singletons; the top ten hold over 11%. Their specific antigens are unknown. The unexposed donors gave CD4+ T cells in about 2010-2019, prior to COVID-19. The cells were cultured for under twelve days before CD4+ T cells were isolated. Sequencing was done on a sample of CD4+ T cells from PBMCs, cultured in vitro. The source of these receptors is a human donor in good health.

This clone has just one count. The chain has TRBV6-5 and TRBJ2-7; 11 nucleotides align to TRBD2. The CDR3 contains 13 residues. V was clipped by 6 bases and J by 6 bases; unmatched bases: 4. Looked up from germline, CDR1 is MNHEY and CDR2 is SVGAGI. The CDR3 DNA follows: TGTGCCAGCAGGACTAGCGGGAAACCCGAGCAGTACTTC. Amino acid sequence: CASRTSGKPEQYF.

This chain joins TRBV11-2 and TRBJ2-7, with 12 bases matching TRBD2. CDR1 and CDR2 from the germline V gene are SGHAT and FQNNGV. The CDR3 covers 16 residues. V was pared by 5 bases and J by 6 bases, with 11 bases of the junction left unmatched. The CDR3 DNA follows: TGTGCCAGCAGCATTAAGGGGCTAGCGGGAGGGACCGAGCAGTACTTC. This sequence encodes CASSIKGLAGGTEQYF.